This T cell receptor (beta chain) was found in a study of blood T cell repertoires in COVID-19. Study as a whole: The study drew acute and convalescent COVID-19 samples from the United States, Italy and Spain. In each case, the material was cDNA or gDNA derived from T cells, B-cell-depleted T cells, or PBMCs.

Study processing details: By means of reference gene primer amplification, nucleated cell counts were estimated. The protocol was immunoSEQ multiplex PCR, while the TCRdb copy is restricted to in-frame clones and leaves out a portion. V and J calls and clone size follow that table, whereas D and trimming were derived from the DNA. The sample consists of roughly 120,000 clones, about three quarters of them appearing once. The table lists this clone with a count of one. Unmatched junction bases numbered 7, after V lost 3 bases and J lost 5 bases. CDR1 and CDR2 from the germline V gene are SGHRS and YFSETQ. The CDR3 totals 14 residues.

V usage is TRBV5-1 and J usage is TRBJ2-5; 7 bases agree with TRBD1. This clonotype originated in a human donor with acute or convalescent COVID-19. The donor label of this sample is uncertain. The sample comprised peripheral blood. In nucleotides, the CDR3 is TGCGCCAGCAGCTACACAGCCAGGGGGGAGACCCAGTACTTC. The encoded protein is CASSYTARGETQYF. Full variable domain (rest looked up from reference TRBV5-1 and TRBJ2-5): KAGVTQTPRYLIKTRGQQVTLSCSPISGHRSVSWYQQTPGQGLQFLFEYFSETQRNKGNFPGRFSGRQFSNSRSEMNVSTLELGDSALYLCASSYTARGETQYFGPGTRLLVL.